This T cell receptor (beta chain) was sequenced for a study of blood T cell repertoires in COVID-19. This clone showed up just a few times. Produced via immunoSEQ multiplex PCR; TCRdb's table is partial and in-frame only. The sample shows approximately 14,000 clones, around nine tenths of them seen only once. V was clipped by 9 bases and J by 0 bases, with 21 bases between them. Germline V gives CDR1 LNHDA, CDR2 SQIVND (reference sequence). This CDR3 is built from 17 residues. The rearrangement joins TRBV19 to TRBJ1-5; a weak D match, TRBD1 (6 bases). This clonotype originated in a woman between 65 and 79 years old in a cohort sampled during active or convalescent COVID-19. Sequencing was done on a sample of peripheral blood. CDR3: CASSPTRDNPSNQPQHF. In DNA form, the CDR3 reads TGTGCCAGCTCTCCTACCCGGGACAACCCTAGCAATCAGCCCCAGCATTTT.